These 20 T cell receptor beta chains share one sample of origin, sequenced in a study of cytomegalovirus exposure and HLA in healthy donors (dated by TCRdb to 2016 to 2017). The library relied on the immunoSEQ multiplex PCR assay. The multiplex PCR relied on a mix of 60 forward primers for TCR Vbeta segments and 13 reverse primers for TCR Jbeta segments. TCRdb retrieved this table from immuneACCESS and kept in-frame rearrangements only. Not all clones are present; in checked studies, unresolved V genes account for under half, and no reason is known for the remainder. This sample holds some 95,000 clones; 80% were observed only once. The top ten hold about 7.3% of the sample. Sequenced: PBMCs. The receptors originated from a man aged 25-45 years in good health and CMV-seronegative.

In the case of this clone: Different DNA sequences within this sample yield the same CDR3. The chain uses TRBV11-2 and TRBJ1-1, with unresolved D. V lost 2 bases and J 1 base, leaving 8 bases between the germline ends. This CDR3 contains 14 residues. CDR1 SGHAT and CDR2 FQNNGV come from the germline V gene. The CDR3: CASSLRSGNTEAFF. DNA for the CDR3: TGTGCCAGCAGCTTAAGGTCAGGGAACACTGAAGCTTTCTTT.

V is TRBV5-1 and J is TRBJ1-4; TRBD1 is a possible D gene (5 bases). This CDR3 has 14 amino acids. Trimming pared 4 bases from V and 2 bases from J, leaving 9 bases between. The germline V gene encodes CDR1 SGHRS and CDR2 YFSETQ. DNA of the CDR3: TGCGCCAGCAGCCCCGGGGGGACTAATGAAAAACTGTTTTTT. Its protein is CASSPGGTNEKLFF.

The chain employs TRBV15 and TRBJ1-5; no clear D. Germline CDR1 and CDR2: LNHNV and YYDKDF (reference sequence). Trimming pared 4 bases from V and 7 bases from J, leaving 8 bases between. This CDR3 is built from 12 residues. In DNA, the CDR3 is TGTGCCACCAGCATGTTGAGGCAGCCCCAGCATTTT. Encoded protein: CATSMLRQPQHF.

This CDR3 is CASSLSGRVPTYEQYF. The CDR3 DNA reads TGTGCCAGCAGTTTATCGGGCAGGGTCCCTACCTACGAGCAGTACTTC. The V and J genes are TRBV28 and TRBJ2-7, with D perhaps matching TRBD1 (5 bases). V lost 1 base, J lost 2 bases, and 15 bases lay in between. CDR1 is MDHEN and CDR2 is SYDVKM in the germline V gene. There are 16 residues in the CDR3.

The V and J genes are TRBV28 and TRBJ2-7; tentative D call: TRBD1 (5 bases). V was pared by 8 bases and J by 2 bases, with 16 bases between. The CDR3 runs 14 residues. The germline V gene has CDR1 MDHEN and CDR2 SYDVKM. The CDR3 here is CASVEKGPTYEQYF. CDR3 coding DNA: TGTGCCAGCGTAGAGAAGGGGCCCACCTACGAGCAGTACTTC.

This rearrangement joins TRBV5-4 to TRBJ1-1; D is undetermined. Germline values: CDR1 SGHNT, CDR2 YYREEE (reference sequence). The CDR3 has 16 amino acids. Trimming stripped 0 bases from V and 0 bases from J, with 12 bases between. This CDR3 is CASSLAGLPMNTEAFF. The CDR3 bases are TGTGCCAGCAGCTTGGCAGGCCTGCCCATGAACACTGAAGCTTTCTTT.

The J gene is TRBJ2-5, the V gene TRBV25-1, with D maybe TRBD1 (7 bases). V lost 2 bases to trimming and J lost 5 bases, with 18 bases between them. The CDR3 runs to 16 residues. Germline V gene data show CDR1 as MGHDK and CDR2 as SYGVNS. CDR3 DNA: TGTGCCAGCAGTGAAATTTTCAGTCAGGGGGGCGAGACCCAGTACTTC. Its protein product is CASSEIFSQGGETQYF.

The V gene is TRBV7-2, the J gene TRBJ1-1, with D possibly TRBD1 on 5 matching bases. The V gene's germline CDR1 is SGHTA and CDR2 FQGNSA. Trimming removed 1 base at V and 8 bases at J, with 14 bases between. The CDR3 extends over 14 amino acids. CDR3 DNA: TGTGCCAGCAGCTTAGAGCAGGGAGGATCCGAAGCTTTCTTT. Its translation is CASSLEQGGSEAFF.

The CDR3: CASSLLTDRSGNTIYF. The CDR3 DNA reads as TGTGCCAGCAGCCTCCTAACCGACAGGTCTGGAAACACCATATATTTT. The rearrangement joins TRBV13 to TRBJ1-3, with TRBD1 as a possible D gene (6 bases). The V gene lost 5 bases and the J gene lost 1 base, with 15 bases spanning the gap. Germline-derived CDR1 and CDR2 are PRHDT and FYEKMQ (reference sequence). The CDR3 runs 16 residues.

The chain has TRBV29-1 and TRBJ1-2; D uncertain. CDR3 size: 13 residues. Germline assignment: CDR1 SQVTM and CDR2 ANQGSEA. Trimming cost V 0 bases and J 4 bases, with 9 bases left between them. The CDR3 nucleotides read TGCAGCGTTGAAGATCGGTCTGTCTATGGCTACACCTTC. Amino acids: CSVEDRSVYGYTF.

This chain connects TRBV7-6 to TRBJ2-3; tentative D call: TRBD2 (6 bases). Deletions cut 2 bases from V and 4 bases from J, with 22 bases between. The CDR3 runs 18 residues. Germline loops: CDR1 SGHVS, CDR2 FNYEAQ. The CDR3 loop is CASSLWRGNSGWADTQYF. CDR3 DNA sequence: TGTGCCAGCAGCTTATGGCGGGGAAATTCAGGTTGGGCAGATACGCAGTATTTT.

This chain connects TRBV5-4 to TRBJ2-4; 9 nucleotides align to TRBD1. This CDR3 contains 16 residues. The J segment lost 1 base and the V segment lost 2 bases, leaving 4 bases of the junction unmatched. Germline assignment: CDR1 SGHNT and CDR2 YYREEE (reference sequence). CDR3 DNA: TGTGCCAGCAGCTTCACAGGGGGCCTGGCCAAAAACATTCAGTACTTC. Translating gives CASSFTGGLAKNIQYF.

A few counts support this clone. The rearrangement uses TRBV4-1 and TRBJ1-4; TRBD1 matches at 7 bases. V shed 4 bases and J 2 bases; nucleotides not matched to a gene: 7. Germline lookup yields CDR1 MGHRA and CDR2 YSYEKL. CDR3 size: 16 residues. This chain's CDR3 is CASSLGPQGTNEKLFF. The CDR3 nucleotides read TGCGCCAGCAGCCTCGGGCCACAGGGGACTAATGAAAAACTGTTTTTT.

The chain employs TRBV28 and TRBJ2-1; possible D gene TRBD1, 6 bases. This CDR3 region has 14 residues. Trimming stripped 5 bases from V and 4 bases from J, with 12 bases between. Germline V CDR1 and CDR2: MDHEN, SYDVKM. The CDR3 DNA sequence: TGTGCCAGCAGTAACACAGGGACGTACAATGAGCAGTTCTTC. Translation gives CASSNTGTYNEQFF.

J is TRBJ2-7 and V is TRBV27; no clear D gene. Germline V gives CDR1 MNHEY, CDR2 SMNVEV (reference sequence). The CDR3 has 14 residues. Trimming pared 10 bases from V and 0 bases from J, leaving 16 bases between. The CDR3 reads CATKFWSFSYEQYF. CDR3 in DNA: TGTGCCACCAAATTTTGGAGCTTCTCCTACGAGCAGTACTTC.

The J gene is TRBJ1-2, the V gene TRBV5-1; TRBD1 aligns across 7 bases. This CDR3 comprises 15 residues. V lost 4 bases and J lost 6; bases outside the gene matches: 12. Germline V lookup: CDR1 SGHRS, CDR2 YFSETQ. CDR3 sequence reads: CASSPLTGPGDGYTF. The CDR3 DNA is TGCGCCAGCAGCCCCTTGACAGGGCCTGGGGATGGCTACACCTTC.

The chain links TRBV28 to TRBJ2-7; D perhaps matches TRBD1 (5 bases). This CDR3 is built from 18 residues. V was clipped by 6 bases and J by 0 bases, with 24 bases between them. Germline V gene data show CDR1 as MDHEN and CDR2 as SYDVKM. The CDR3 DNA sequence: TGTGCCAGCAGCCCTCTTGGGGCCTTCCAAACAACCTCCTACGAGCAGTACTTC. Translation: CASSPLGAFQTTSYEQYF.

This chain joins TRBV19 and TRBJ2-1, with 12 nucleotides matching TRBD2. V gave up 6 bases and J gave up 9 bases; unmatched junction bases: 9. The CDR3 covers 15 residues. CDR1 is LNHDA and CDR2 is SQIVND in the germline V gene (reference sequence). CDR3 protein: CASRDSGLAGGEQFF. Here the CDR3 DNA reads TGTGCCAGTAGAGACTCGGGACTAGCGGGCGGTGAGCAGTTCTTC.

The chain joins TRBV18 to TRBJ1-5, with TRBD1 matching over 8 bases. V trimming: 6 bases; J trimming: 3 bases; junction bases outside the gene matches: 4. Germline-derived CDR1 and CDR2 are KGHSH and LQKENI. This CDR3 spans 14 amino acids. CDR3: CASSRDRHNQPQHF. The CDR3 DNA reads as TGTGCCAGCTCCCGGGACAGGCACAATCAGCCCCAGCATTTT.

The chain has TRBV27 and TRBJ1-1, with unresolved D. Germline assignment: CDR1 MNHEY and CDR2 SMNVEV (reference sequence). Trimming removed 2 bases from V and 0 bases from J, with 7 bases in between. The CDR3 consists of 14 residues. CDR3 bases: TGTGCCAGCAGTTTAAACAGCTTGAACACTGAAGCTTTCTTT. Its protein is CASSLNSLNTEAFF.